This T cell receptor (beta chain) was sequenced for a study of CXCR3-negative and CXCR3-positive naive CD8 T cells. The study, taken as a whole, reports: TCR interaction strength was inferred from TRB CDR3 physicochemistry, as CD5 matched across naive subsets. The TRB CDR3s that CXCR3-positive naive cells carried were more hydrophobic than those of CXCR3-negative naive cells.

TRB cDNA libraries were made by UMI-labeled 5' RACE. For each CDR3 protein, TCRdb gives one entry from its re-call of the 5' RACE reads, without DNA. The repertoire table contains 55,000 to 65,000 distinct CDR3 sequences. Notes on this clonotype: As yet, its antigen is unknown.

Looked up from germline, CDR1 is LNHDA and CDR2 is SQIVND (reference sequence). The CDR3 is 13 residues long. This sequence joins TRBV19 and TRBJ2-4; TCRdb designates TRBD1, a call that cannot be tested without DNA. The receptor was derived from a human donor in good health. Some clones in this sample may be carry-over from other donors' samples. The specimen was naive CXCR3+ CD8+ T cells from blood. Subset described: CD45RO-CCR7+CD27+CD95- naive CD8+ T cells expressing CXCR3 (TNR3+). The CDR3 here is CASSLQGRNIQYF.